This entry describes one T cell receptor (beta chain). The data stem from a study of blood T cell repertoires in COVID-19. Original processing methods: By means of reference gene primer amplification, nucleated cell counts were estimated. Sequencing used immunoSEQ multiplex PCR; TCRdb keeps in-frame clones, though not all of them. V and J calls and clone size are those listed in that table; D and trimming were worked out from the DNA. The profile shows tens of thousands of clones, around 83% of them singletons. The V gene end was trimmed by 3 bases and the J gene end by 10 bases; junction bases not matched to a gene: 15. CDR1 is LNHDA and CDR2 is SQIVND in the germline V gene (reference sequence). The CDR3 sequence is 16 residues long.

This sequence originates from a human donor in a cohort sampled during active COVID-19. The sequencing sample was made of peripheral blood. The chain carries TRBV19 and TRBJ2-3, with 8 bases that match TRBD1. CDR3 DNA: TGTGCCAGTAGTATTCACGATTCGCAGGGGGCGGTGCCGCAGTATTTT. Translating it yields CASSIHDSQGAVPQYF.